This entry features one T cell receptor (beta chain) sequence. Its antigen is not known. Profiling relied on immunoSEQ multiplex PCR, and the TCRdb table lists in-frame clones only, not all of them. The sample consists of 55,000 to 70,000 clones, about 91% of them appearing once. These data originate in a study of cytomegalovirus exposure and HLA in healthy donors. At the level of the study: The 130 or so validation repertoires used the same platform as the approximately 700 first-cohort repertoires (as reported by a later analysis). The study's findings and limits: Within the approximately 130 validation repertoires, first-cohort TCR clusters tended to co-occur, according to a later analysis. The classifier was said to identify cytomegalovirus status with high specificity and sensitivity. The authors listed 164 TCR beta chains as cytomegalovirus-associated.

The sequenced sample was PBMCs. The sequence came from a woman under 40 in good health and CMV-seronegative.

CDR3 sequence reads: CASSPRDGYTF. The CDR3 DNA follows: TGTGCCAGCTCACCCAGGGATGGCTACACCTTC. The chain uses TRBV18 and TRBJ1-2; the D gene is possibly TRBD1 (5 bases). Trimming removed 3 bases from V and 6 bases from J, with 5 bases in between. The CDR3 sequence is 11 residues long. Germline V gives CDR1 KGHSH, CDR2 LQKENI.